Following are 26 T cell receptor beta chains from one sample sequenced in a study of T cells after yellow fever vaccination. TCRdb reprocessed the 5' RACE reads with MiXCR, giving one entry per CDR3 protein. The table lists some 300,000 distinct CDR3 sequences, about 10% of them singletons. The sequences come from CD4+ T cells sorted from PBMCs, collected 45 days after the yellow fever booster vaccination. These receptors came from a man between 18 and 29 years old who received the YFV17D yellow fever vaccine.

This chain joins TRBV13 and TRBJ2-1; D remains ambiguous. V lost 3 bases to trimming and J lost 7 bases, with 10 bases between them. The CDR3 has 13 amino acids. CDR1 is PRHDT, CDR2 FYEKMQ, per germline (reference sequence). As DNA, the CDR3 is TGTGCCAGCAGCTTTCGGTTGGGGAATGAGCAGTTCTTC. It is translated as CASSFRLGNEQFF.

The chain combines TRBV12-3 or TRBV12-4 with TRBJ1-2; D perhaps matches TRBD1 (5 bases). The CDR3 length is 13 residues. V lost 7 bases to trimming and J lost 4 bases, with 13 bases between them. CDR3 region: CASTTSGGYGYTF. Written as DNA, the CDR3 is TGTGCCAGCACCACTTCGGGGGGCTATGGCTACACCTTC.

This chain joins TRBV5-1 and TRBJ2-1; 8 nucleotides agree with TRBD1. In germline, CDR1 is SGHRS, CDR2 YFSETQ. J gave up 7 bases and V 3 bases, and 6 bases lay outside the gene matches. CDR3 length equals 14 residues. In nucleotides, the CDR3 is TGCGCCAGCAGCTCGGACAGGGAAGGGAATGAGCAGTTCTTC. Protein sequence: CASSSDREGNEQFF. Complete variable domain (other parts from reference TRBV5-1 and TRBJ2-1): KAGVTQTPRYLIKTRGQQVTLSCSPISGHRSVSWYQQTPGQGLQFLFEYFSETQRNKGNFPGRFSGRQFSNSRSEMNVSTLELGDSALYLCASSSDREGNEQFFGPGTRLTVL.

This chain joins TRBV11-2 and TRBJ2-1; D might be TRBD1 (5 bases). The CDR3 extends over 15 amino acids. Looked up from germline, CDR1 is SGHAT and CDR2 is FQNNGV. Trimming cost V 1 base and J 10 bases, with 17 bases left between them. Here the CDR3 reads CASSLGGRNSYEQFF. In DNA form, the CDR3 reads TGTGCCAGCAGCTTAGGGGGCAGAAACTCCTACGAGCAGTTCTTC.

This clonotype occurred once. This chain links TRBV6-1 with TRBJ1-5; D not certain. The CDR3 consists of 13 residues. Looked up from germline, CDR1 is MNHNS and CDR2 is SASEGT. V dropped 3 bases and J dropped 5 bases, with 8 bases sitting between them. CDR3 amino acids: CASSDFRDQPQHF. As DNA, the CDR3 is TGTGCCAGCAGTGACTTCCGGGATCAGCCCCAGCATTTT.

In this sample, this clonotype turned up many times. The rearrangement uses TRBV5-1 and TRBJ2-4; 10 bases fit TRBD1. Germline lookup yields CDR1 SGHRS and CDR2 YFSETQ. Trimming cost V 1 base and J 8 bases; bases outside gene matches: 6. This CDR3 has 15 residues. The CDR3 sequence: CASSLSGTGEDIQYF. DNA for the CDR3: TGCGCCAGCAGCTTGTCAGGGACAGGGGAGGACATTCAGTACTTC.

This clonotype was found many times. The genes are TRBV20-1 and TRBJ1-2; D remains unclear. From germline, CDR1 is DFQATT and CDR2 SNEGSKA (reference sequence). V lost 1 base and J lost 4, with 13 bases in between. The CDR3 is 14 amino acids. The CDR3 region has the DNA TGCAGTGCTAGAGTTGAAGACCTTAGCTATGGCTACACCTTC. This gives the protein CSARVEDLSYGYTF.

This clonotype was seen more than once but under ten times. The chain joins TRBV20-1 to TRBJ1-2, with 7 bases identical to TRBD1. The CDR3 is made up of 13 amino acids. CDR1 is DFQATT, CDR2 SNEGSKA, per germline (reference sequence). The junction had 11 bases not matched to a gene; V was cut back by 5 bases and J by 8 bases. CDR3 amino acids: CSALDRFSEGYTF. In nucleotides, the CDR3 is TGCAGTGCTTTGGACAGGTTCTCGGAAGGCTACACCTTC.

This clonotype occurred many times. V gene TRBV7-2 combines with J gene TRBJ1-5; unclear D gene. This CDR3 has 15 amino acids. V was trimmed by 1 base and J by 3 bases, leaving 10 bases between them. Per germline, CDR1 SGHTA and CDR2 FQGNSA. The CDR3 DNA is TGTGCCAGCAGCTTAGTTGGATGGGACAATCAGCCCCAGCATTTT. Its protein product is CASSLVGWDNQPQHF.

This clonotype was seen a handful of times. The chain combines TRBV3-1 with TRBJ2-4; D ambiguous. Per the germline V gene, CDR1 is LGHDT and CDR2 is YNNKEL (reference sequence). The CDR3 is 15 amino acids. V lost 1 base to trimming and J lost 4 bases, with 11 bases between them. The chain's CDR3 is CASSQVGSLKNIQYF. The CDR3 nucleotides are TGTGCCAGCAGCCAAGTTGGCAGCCTAAAAAACATTCAGTACTTC.

This clonotype has at least ten counts. This chain links TRBV4-1 with TRBJ2-4; TRBD1 or TRBD2 may be the D gene (5 bases each). Germline V lookup: CDR1 MGHRA, CDR2 YSYEKL. This CDR3 has 17 amino acids. V was clipped by 3 bases and J by 6 bases, with 21 bases between them. CDR3 region: CASSHAPGRRRGNIQYF. In DNA, the CDR3 is TGCGCCAGCAGCCATGCTCCAGGGCGCCGCCGGGGAAACATTCAGTACTTC.

This clonotype was observed many times. V usage is TRBV7-8 and J usage is TRBJ2-7; 13 bases are shared with TRBD2. Trimming cost V 5 bases and J 5 bases; bases outside gene matches: 9. The CDR3 length is 16 residues. Germline CDR1 and CDR2: SGHVS and FQNEAQ. The CDR3 sequence: CASSASGLAGADEQYF. The CDR3, as DNA: TGTGCCAGCAGCGCAAGCGGACTAGCGGGGGCAGACGAGCAGTACTTC.

This clonotype was found a few times. This chain connects TRBV5-5 to TRBJ1-5; D not certain. The CDR3 has 16 residues. V dropped 0 bases and J dropped 0 bases, with 10 bases sitting between them. The germline CDR1 and CDR2 sequences are SGHKS and YYEKEE (reference sequence). CDR3 sequence (DNA): TGTGCCAGCAGCTTGGGCCTGGTCCGTAGCAATCAGCCCCAGCATTTT. It translates to CASSLGLVRSNQPQHF.

This clonotype showed up just a few times. The chain carries TRBV29-1 and TRBJ1-4, with TRBD1 as a possible D gene (6 bases). Germline values: CDR1 SQVTM, CDR2 ANQGSEA. The CDR3 has 13 amino acids. Trimming took 6 bases from V and 5 from J, leaving 13 bases between them. The DNA for the CDR3 is TGCAGCGTCCAGCTCACAGGGAATGAAAAACTGTTTTTT. This sequence encodes CSVQLTGNEKLFF.

This clonotype was detected many times. V gene TRBV7-2 combines with J gene TRBJ1-5; D not certain. Trimming cost V 2 bases and J 5 bases, with 7 bases left between them. The CDR3 sequence is 13 residues long. The germline V gene encodes CDR1 SGHTA and CDR2 FQGNSA. For the CDR3, the DNA is TGTGCCAGCAGCTTACAGCGAGATCAGCCCCAGCATTTT. Translating gives CASSLQRDQPQHF.

This clonotype has more than one count but fewer than ten. The rearrangement uses TRBV12-3 or TRBV12-4 and TRBJ1-5; no reliable D call. V gave up 6 bases and J gave up 3 bases, with 12 bases separating them. The CDR3 has 14 residues. In DNA form, the CDR3 reads TGTGCCAGCAGCCACGCCAGAAACAATCAGCCCCAGCATTTT. Amino acid sequence: CASSHARNNQPQHF.

This clonotype showed up just a few times. The rearrangement uses TRBV7-2 and TRBJ1-6; no definite D call. The CDR3 covers 14 residues. With 5 bases removed from V and 9 bases from J, the gap between germline ends came to 14 bases. CDR1 is SGHTA, CDR2 FQGNSA, per germline. Here the CDR3 DNA reads TGTGCCAGCAGCCGCACAATCTTTGGTTCACCCCTCCACTTT. Its translation is CASSRTIFGSPLHF.

The genes are TRBV11-1 and TRBJ2-1; D perhaps matches TRBD1 (5 bases). Looked up from germline, CDR1 is SGHAT and CDR2 is FQDESV (reference sequence). The CDR3 is made up of 15 amino acids. Trimming took 3 bases from V and 5 from J, leaving 14 bases between them. CDR3 residues: CASSFPSSGHNEQFF. The CDR3 bases are TGTGCCAGCAGCTTTCCAAGCTCAGGGCACAATGAGCAGTTCTTC. The whole variable domain, remainder taken from reference TRBV11-1 and TRBJ2-1, is EAEVAQSPRYKITEKSQAVAFWCDPISGHATLYWYRQILGQGPELLVQFQDESVVDDSQLPKDRFSAERLKGVDSTLKIQPAELGDSAMYLCASSFPSSGHNEQFFGPGTRLTVL.

V and J are TRBV7-6 and TRBJ2-3; weak D call: TRBD2 (5 bases). Trimming pared 5 bases from V and 6 bases from J, leaving 15 bases between. This CDR3 has 14 amino acids. The germline gives CDR1 SGHVS, CDR2 FNYEAQ. CDR3 nucleotide sequence: TGTGCCAGCAGCAGCCGCGGGCAGTTCGATACGCAGTATTTT. This codes for CASSSRGQFDTQYF.

This clonotype came up a few times. CDR3 nucleotides: TGCGCCAGCAGCTTGGAGGGCCTAGGCAATCAGCCCCAGCATTTT. Translated: CASSLEGLGNQPQHF. The rearrangement joins TRBV5-1 to TRBJ1-5; no firm D call. V was pared by 0 bases and J by 2 bases, with 9 bases between. This CDR3 is built from 15 residues. CDR1 SGHRS and CDR2 YFSETQ come from the germline V gene.

This clonotype was observed a handful of times. The chain is built from TRBV27 and TRBJ1-5; D not resolved. Looked up from germline, CDR1 is MNHEY and CDR2 is SMNVEV (reference sequence). The CDR3 runs 13 residues. V lost 5 bases to trimming and J lost 6 bases, with 11 bases between them. The CDR3, as DNA: TGTGCCAGCAGTAGTAAAGGAATTCAGCCCCAGCATTTT. Translated, it gives CASSSKGIQPQHF.

The genes are TRBV4-2 and TRBJ2-1; 9 bases fit TRBD1. V gave up 1 base and J gave up 11 bases; unmatched junction bases: 6. Looked up from germline, CDR1 is LGHNA and CDR2 is YNFKEQ. This CDR3 contains 14 residues. In DNA form, the CDR3 reads TGTGCCAGCAGCCAAGCCTCGACAGGGGGTAAGCAGTTCTTC. Protein product: CASSQASTGGKQFF.

This clonotype was observed a few times. V and J are TRBV19 and TRBJ2-7; D is possibly TRBD1 (6 bases). Germline V lookup: CDR1 LNHDA, CDR2 SQIVND (reference sequence). The V end was cut by 3 bases, the J end by 1 base, with 16 bases between. The CDR3 has 16 residues. The DNA for the CDR3 is TGTGCCAGTAGTATGGGAGTAGGGGGTCGATCCTACGAGCAGTACTTC. Protein: CASSMGVGGRSYEQYF.

This clonotype was seen more than once but under ten times. The rearrangement joins TRBV7-2 to TRBJ2-1; 8 bases line up with TRBD2. CDR1 is SGHTA and CDR2 is FQGNSA in the germline V gene. V lost 1 base and J lost 8; bases outside the gene matches: 7. This CDR3 contains 15 residues. In DNA, the CDR3 is TGTGCCAGCAGCTTAGAACGGGGGGGCCGGGATGAGCAGTTCTTC. It yields the protein CASSLERGGRDEQFF.

The chain combines TRBV7-2 with TRBJ2-5; D is uncertain. V dropped 3 bases and J dropped 1 base, with 15 bases sitting between them. The V gene's germline CDR1 is SGHTA and CDR2 FQGNSA. The CDR3 length is 16 residues. The CDR3 here is CASSFNGLWAQETQYF. The CDR3 DNA reads TGTGCCAGCAGCTTCAATGGGTTATGGGCCCAAGAGACCCAGTACTTC.

With regard to this clonotype: A read error may produce the germline difference seen at one junction end. The genes are TRBV7-7 and TRBJ2-1; D gene uncertain. Germline V gives CDR1 SSHAT, CDR2 FNYEAQ (reference sequence). This CDR3 is built from 15 residues. The CDR3 loop is CASSLDRTAFNEQFF. DNA for the CDR3: TGTGCTAGCAGCTTAGACCGGACCGCTTTTAATGAGCAGTTCTTC.